What follows describes a single TCR beta chain. Unique molecular identifiers were used to barcode this TCRbeta library. TCRdb analysed the PCR reads with MiXCR anew, one entry per CDR3 protein. Of about 360,000 distinct CDR3 sequences listed, roughly 15% are singletons. V lost 0 bases to trimming and J lost 4 bases, with 13 bases between them. The CDR3 covers 17 residues. Germline V lookup: CDR1 LGHNA, CDR2 YSLEER. The data stem from a study of T-cell reconstitution after alpha-beta-depleted transplantation in children. The receptor was isolated from a human donor who donated a stem cell graft to a child with Fanconi anemia. The source material was PBMCs, sampled from the stem cell graft. V and J are TRBV4-3 and TRBJ2-6; D is ambiguous. This CDR3 reads CASSQESHPTGANVLTF. DNA of the CDR3: TGCGCCAGCAGCCAAGAAAGCCATCCGACCGGGGCCAACGTCCTGACTTTC.